Each of the 27 T cell receptor beta chains below was sequenced from the same sample in a study of shared clonotypes between healthy human individuals. The data were produced by immunoSEQ multiplex PCR, yet TCRdb's version contains in-frame clones alone and is incomplete. The data contain about 100,000 clones, almost 70% of them singletons. Sequenced input: memory CD8+ T cells sorted from blood. Subset noted: CD45RO+ cells pooled with CCR7-negative TemRA cells. The receptors originated from a man aged 25-45 years in good health.

The gene calls are TRBV27 and TRBJ2-5, with 9 positions matching TRBD1. Trimming took 0 bases from V and 6 from J; bases not matched to a gene: 5. The CDR3 length is 15 residues. Per germline, CDR1 MNHEY and CDR2 SMNVEV (reference sequence). CDR3 amino acids: CASSLSGQGWQTQYF. The CDR3 nucleotides are TGTGCCAGCAGTTTATCGGGACAGGGATGGCAGACCCAGTACTTC.

The chain combines TRBV5-4 with TRBJ2-5; perhaps TRBD2 as D (6 bases). V lost 3 bases, J lost 2 bases, and 11 bases lay in between. CDR1 is SGHNT, CDR2 YYREEE, per germline (reference sequence). CDR3 length: 14 residues. CDR3: CASSWRGRQETQYF. The CDR3 DNA is TGTGCCAGCAGCTGGAGGGGACGGCAAGAGACCCAGTACTTC.

This clone was picked up one time. One end of the junction fails to match germline, which may point to a read error. The chain uses TRBV7-7 and TRBJ2-1, with TRBD2 identical over 10 bases. CDR3 length: 15 residues. CDR1 SSHAT and CDR2 FNYEAQ come from the germline V gene (reference sequence). DNA for the CDR3: TGTGCTAGCAGCTTAGGTAGCGGGAGGTCCAATGAGCAGTTCTTC. It translates to CASSLGSGRSNEQFF.

This clone occurred a few times. The chain joins TRBV5-1 to TRBJ2-1; D gene uncertain. Looked up from germline, CDR1 is SGHRS and CDR2 is YFSETQ. The length of the CDR3 is 15 residues. Trimming stripped 0 bases from V and 2 bases from J, with 9 bases between. The CDR3 DNA follows: TGCGCCAGCAGCTTGGTGGGGTTTACCTACAATGAGCAGTTCTTC. Its protein is CASSLVGFTYNEQFF. Full variable domain (missing parts from reference TRBV5-1 and TRBJ2-1): KAGVTQTPRYLIKTRGQQVTLSCSPISGHRSVSWYQQTPGQGLQFLFEYFSETQRNKGNFPGRFSGRQFSNSRSEMNVSTLELGDSALYLCASSLVGFTYNEQFFGPGTRLTVL.

This chain joins TRBV2 and TRBJ1-1; D call uncertain. The V end was cut by 5 bases, the J end by 1 base, with 14 bases between. The CDR3 runs to 15 residues. The germline V gene has CDR1 SNHLY and CDR2 FYNNEI. The CDR3 sequence: CASSNYGGGNTEAFF. The CDR3 coding sequence is TGTGCCAGCAGTAACTACGGAGGTGGGAACACTGAAGCTTTCTTT.

As to this clone: A much larger clone differs from this one at a single base, so this may be a read error. Other DNA sequences in this sample translate to the same CDR3. The V call is TRBV2, the J call TRBJ2-3; tentatively, D is TRBD2 (6 bases). The germline CDR1 and CDR2 sequences are SNHLY and FYNNEI. The CDR3 has 13 residues. Deletions cut 9 bases from V and 3 bases from J, with 13 bases between. CDR3 loop: CASRGGVTDTQYF. As DNA, the CDR3 is TGTGCCAGTAGGGGAGGCGTTACAGATACGCAGTATTTT. The full variable domain, its missing parts supplied by reference TRBV2 and TRBJ2-3, is EPEVTQTPSHQVTQMGQEVILRCVPISNHLYFYWYRQILGQKVEFLVSFYNNEISEKSEIFDDQFSVERPDGSNFTLKIRSTKLEDSAMYFCASRGGVTDTQYFGPGTRLTVL.

The chain joins TRBV29-1 to TRBJ2-2, with 7 nucleotides matching TRBD1. CDR3 length equals 16 residues. Germline assignment: CDR1 SQVTM and CDR2 ANQGSEA. V dropped 5 bases and J dropped 5; count of bases not matched to a gene: 14. The CDR3 loop is CSVNLGGARITGELFF. In DNA, the CDR3 is TGCAGCGTTAACTTAGGGGGCGCGAGAATAACCGGGGAGCTGTTTTTT.

This clone was picked up a small number of times. The V call is TRBV28, the J call TRBJ1-3, with unresolved D. The CDR3 totals 15 residues. V was cut by 2 bases and J by 3 bases, with 11 bases left in between. The germline CDR1 and CDR2 sequences are MDHEN and SYDVKM. This CDR3 reads CASSLPNLGGNTIYF. The CDR3 DNA follows: TGTGCCAGCAGTTTACCGAACCTTGGTGGAAACACCATATATTTT.

This rearrangement joins TRBV9 to TRBJ2-7; a weak D match, TRBD2 (6 bases). The germline V gene encodes CDR1 SGDLS and CDR2 YYNGEE. With 1 base removed from V and 6 bases from J, the gap between germline ends came to 17 bases. The CDR3 totals 15 residues. For the CDR3, the DNA is TGTGCCAGCAGCGTACTCGGGGGAGAGACCTCCGAGCAGTACTTC. It specifies CASSVLGGETSEQYF. The full variable domain, completed using reference TRBV9 and TRBJ2-7, is DSGVTQTPKHLITATGQRVTLRCSPRSGDLSVYWYQQSLDQGLQFLIQYYNGEERAKGNILERFSAQQFPDLHSELNLSSLELGDSALYFCASSVLGGETSEQYFGPGTRLTVT.

The DNA of the CDR3 is TGTGCCAGCAGCGTAGTGGACGGAGCCTACGAGCAGTACTTC. Protein: CASSVVDGAYEQYF. The chain employs TRBV9 and TRBJ2-7, with unresolved D. Looked up from germline, CDR1 is SGDLS and CDR2 is YYNGEE. V was clipped by 0 bases and J by 2 bases, with 9 bases between them. The length of the CDR3 is 14 residues.

V usage is TRBV4-1 and J usage is TRBJ1-2; D remains ambiguous. V shed 2 bases and J shed 2 bases, with 15 bases lying between them. The length of the CDR3 is 16 residues. Germline V gives CDR1 MGHRA, CDR2 YSYEKL. The CDR3: CASSQPVAPRNYGYTF. The CDR3 nucleotides are TGCGCCAGCAGCCAACCCGTGGCGCCGCGGAACTATGGCTACACCTTC.

The CDR3 spells CATSSPRTGVYEQYF. CDR3 nucleotide sequence: TGTGCCACCAGCAGCCCCAGGACAGGGGTATACGAGCAGTACTTC. This chain links TRBV15 with TRBJ2-7, with TRBD1 matching 9 bases. In germline, CDR1 is LNHNV, CDR2 YYDKDF (reference sequence). Trimming took 3 bases from V and 4 from J; bases not matched to a gene: 7. This CDR3 is built from 15 residues.

This clone was seen only a few times. The chain links TRBV13 to TRBJ1-1; D remains ambiguous. V lost 2 bases, J lost 10 bases, and 8 bases lay in between. The length of the CDR3 is 11 residues. Germline loops: CDR1 PRHDT, CDR2 FYEKMQ (reference sequence). The CDR3 sequence: CASSLHPRAFF. In nucleotides, the CDR3 is TGTGCCAGCAGCTTACACCCGAGAGCTTTCTTT.

J is TRBJ2-1 and V is TRBV7-7, with 10 bases fitting TRBD2. Germline lookup yields CDR1 SSHAT and CDR2 FNYEAQ (reference sequence). The CDR3 contains 14 residues. Trimming at V came to 5 bases and at J to 8 bases, leaving 6 bases not matched to a gene. The CDR3 DNA reads as TGTGCCAGCAGCAAAGGGACTAGCGTGGATGAGCAGTTCTTC. Residues: CASSKGTSVDEQFF.

This chain connects TRBV23-1 to TRBJ2-7; 9 nucleotides agree with TRBD2. TRBV23-1 is an open reading frame, and its role is uncertain. V trimming: 11 bases; J trimming: 3 bases; junction bases outside the gene matches: 5. The CDR3 length is 12 residues. The DNA of the CDR3 is TGCGCCGCCTGCGGGGGGGACTACGAGCAGTACTTC. It is translated as CAACGGDYEQYF.

The chain couples TRBV7-9 to TRBJ2-7, with 9 bases matching TRBD1. Trimming removed 5 bases from V and 1 base from J; junction bases left unmatched: 6. The CDR3 totals 15 residues. CDR1 is SEHNR and CDR2 is FQNEAQ in the germline V gene (reference sequence). CDR3 protein: CASSALDRGSYEQYF. The CDR3 region has the DNA TGTGCCAGCAGCGCACTGGACAGGGGTTCCTACGAGCAGTACTTC.

This chain connects TRBV10-2 to TRBJ2-3, with D possibly being TRBD2 (6 bases). V was shortened by 7 bases and J by 0 bases, with 14 bases between the two germline ends. Germline V gene lookup returns CDR1 WSHSY and CDR2 SAAADI. The CDR3 sequence is 15 residues long. The CDR3 nucleotides are TGCGCCAGCAAGGTGGGCGGGGACAGCACAGATACGCAGTATTTT. Protein: CASKVGGDSTDTQYF.

The sample holds one count of this clone. This rearrangement joins TRBV7-9 to TRBJ2-1, with TRBD2 as a possible D gene (6 bases). The CDR3 contains 14 residues. Germline V gene lookup returns CDR1 SEHNR and CDR2 FQNEAQ (reference sequence). Trimming shortened V by 1 base and J by 9 bases, and 13 bases separated the two germline ends. The DNA for the CDR3 is TGTGCCAGCAGCTTAGGGGGACTTTTCCCTGAGCAGTTCTTC. Its protein is CASSLGGLFPEQFF.

This clone was counted only a few times. This chain connects TRBV19 to TRBJ2-2; TRBD1 is a possible D gene (5 bases). CDR1 and CDR2 from the germline V gene are LNHDA and SQIVND (reference sequence). CDR3 length: 16 amino acids. The V end was cut by 7 bases, the J end by 5 bases, with 20 bases between. As DNA, the CDR3 is TGTGCCAGTACCGGAGTACAGTTCTCAGGGACCGGGGAGCTGTTTTTT. Translated, it gives CASTGVQFSGTGELFF.

V is TRBV7-9 and J is TRBJ2-2; D may be TRBD1 or TRBD2 (5 bases each). The V end was cut by 3 bases, the J end by 2 bases, with 13 bases between. The CDR3 is 16 residues long. Per germline, CDR1 SEHNR and CDR2 FQNEAQ (reference sequence). This CDR3 reads CASSFSEQVNTGELFF. The CDR3 DNA reads TGTGCCAGCAGCTTTAGCGAACAGGTCAACACCGGGGAGCTGTTTTTT.

This clone was recorded once. J is TRBJ2-3 and V is TRBV7-2; TRBD1 aligns across 7 bases. Germline assignment: CDR1 SGHTA and CDR2 FQGNSA. J gave up 2 bases and V 3 bases, and 2 bases lay outside the gene matches. The length of the CDR3 is 14 residues. DNA for the CDR3: TGTGCCAGCAGCTTCGGGACAGTCACAGATACGCAGTATTTT. Protein: CASSFGTVTDTQYF.

V and J are TRBV7-3 and TRBJ2-3; D call uncertain. Germline V CDR1 and CDR2: SGHTA, FQGTGA. The V end lost 2 bases, the J end lost 1 base, and 4 bases lay between the germline ends. The length of the CDR3 is 13 residues. This CDR3 is CASSLGGTDTQYF. The CDR3 coding sequence is TGTGCCAGCAGCTTAGGGGGCACAGATACGCAGTATTTT. The complete variable domain, with remaining parts taken from reference TRBV7-3 and TRBJ2-3, reads GAGVSQTPSNKVTEKGKYVELRCDPISGHTALYWYRQSLGQGPEFLIYFQGTGAADDSGLPNDRFFAVRPEGSVSTLKIQRTERGDSAVYLCASSLGGTDTQYFGPGTRLTVL.

This clone has more than one count but fewer than ten. V is TRBV30 and J is TRBJ1-2, with D possibly TRBD1 on 6 matching bases. V was clipped by 0 bases and J by 2 bases, with 22 bases between them. Germline CDR1 reads GTSNPN; CDR2 reads SVGIG (reference sequence). This CDR3 is built from 18 residues. The CDR3 is CAWSVPVWDDRPNYGYTF. CDR3 in DNA: TGTGCCTGGAGTGTCCCCGTGTGGGATGACAGGCCCAACTATGGCTACACCTTC.

The chain uses TRBV25-1 and TRBJ2-5, with TRBD1 as a possible D gene (6 bases). Germline V gene lookup returns CDR1 MGHDK and CDR2 SYGVNS. V gave up 6 bases and J gave up 2 bases, with 13 bases separating them. The length of the CDR3 is 14 residues. Here the CDR3 DNA reads TGTGCCAGCAGCTCCTCGAGGGGGCAAGAGACCCAGTACTTC. It encodes CASSSSRGQETQYF.

The chain combines TRBV6-1 with TRBJ1-4, with 7 bases matching TRBD1. V was clipped by 1 base and J by 4 bases; unmatched bases: 0. The CDR3 contains 14 residues. The germline gives CDR1 MNHNS, CDR2 SASEGT. The chain's CDR3 is CASSEGQGNEKLFF. The CDR3 DNA follows: TGTGCCAGCAGTGAAGGACAGGGTAATGAAAAACTGTTTTTT.

V is TRBV7-2 and J is TRBJ2-1, with a possible D match to TRBD1 (5 bases). The germline V gene has CDR1 SGHTA and CDR2 FQGNSA. The germline V and J ends were trimmed by 4 bases and 5 bases, with 6 bases remaining between them. The CDR3 sequence is 12 residues long. The CDR3 loop is CASSSQDNEQFF. In DNA, the CDR3 is TGTGCCAGCAGCTCACAGGACAATGAGCAGTTCTTC.

This chain uses TRBV25-1 with TRBJ2-1; 7 bases are shared with TRBD2. CDR1 and CDR2 (germline): MGHDK, SYGVNS. The V gene end was trimmed by 4 bases and the J gene end by 2 bases; junction bases not matched to a gene: 14. The CDR3 totals 18 residues. Here the CDR3 DNA reads TGTGCCAGCAGTGTAAGAGGTCACGCGGGAGCCGCCTACAATGAGCAGTTCTTC. Its protein product is CASSVRGHAGAAYNEQFF.